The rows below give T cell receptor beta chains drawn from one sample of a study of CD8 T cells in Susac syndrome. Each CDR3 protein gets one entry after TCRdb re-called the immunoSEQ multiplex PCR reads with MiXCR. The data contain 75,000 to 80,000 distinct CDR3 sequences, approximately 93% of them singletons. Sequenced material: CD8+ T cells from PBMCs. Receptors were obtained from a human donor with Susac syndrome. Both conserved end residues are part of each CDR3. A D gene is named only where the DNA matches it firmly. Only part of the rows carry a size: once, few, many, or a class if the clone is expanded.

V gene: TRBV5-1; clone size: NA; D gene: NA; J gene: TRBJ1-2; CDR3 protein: CASSMTGGYTF; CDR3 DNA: TGCGCCAGCAGCATGACAGGAGGCTACACCTTC
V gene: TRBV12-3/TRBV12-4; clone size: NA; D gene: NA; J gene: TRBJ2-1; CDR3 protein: CASRAGHEQFF; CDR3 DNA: TGTGCCAGCAGGGCGGGCCATGAGCAGTTCTTC
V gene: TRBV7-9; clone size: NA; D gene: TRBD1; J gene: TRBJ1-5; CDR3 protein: CASSPTGDRNQPQHF; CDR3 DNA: TGTGCCAGCAGCCCGACAGGGGACCGCAATCAGCCCCAGCATTTT
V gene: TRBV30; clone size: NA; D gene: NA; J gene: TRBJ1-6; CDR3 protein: CAWKRGFMGENSYNSPLHF; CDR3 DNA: TGTGCCTGGAAACGGGGGTTTATGGGGGAGAATTCCTATAATTCACCCCTCCACTTT
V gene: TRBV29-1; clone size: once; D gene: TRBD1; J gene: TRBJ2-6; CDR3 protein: CSVLVEDRVKTGANVLTF; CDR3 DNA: TGCAGCGTTCTCGTCGAGGACAGGGTAAAAACTGGGGCCAACGTCCTGACTTTC
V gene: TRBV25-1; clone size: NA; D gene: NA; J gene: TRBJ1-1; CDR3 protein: CASRTEGMNTEAFF; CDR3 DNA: TGTGCCAGCCGGACAGAAGGTATGAACACTGAAGCTTTCTTT
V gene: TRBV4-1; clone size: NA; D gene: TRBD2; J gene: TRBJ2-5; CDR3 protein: CASSQIGGAEETQYF; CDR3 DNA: TGCGCCAGCAGCCAGATCGGGGGGGCCGAAGAGACCCAGTACTTC
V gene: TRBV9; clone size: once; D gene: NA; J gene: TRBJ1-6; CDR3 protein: CASSLEGGIHSPLHF; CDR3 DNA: TGTGCCAGCAGCCTGGAGGGAGGGATCCATTCACCCCTCCACTTT
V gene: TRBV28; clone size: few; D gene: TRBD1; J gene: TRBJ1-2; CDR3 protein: CASSSTRTDRVYGYTF; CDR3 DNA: TGTGCCAGCAGTTCGACCCGTACGGACAGGGTCTATGGCTACACCTTC
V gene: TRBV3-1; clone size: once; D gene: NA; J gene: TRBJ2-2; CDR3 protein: CASSQVSIYTGELFF; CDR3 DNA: TGTGCCAGCAGCCAAGTGAGCATATACACCGGGGAGCTGTTTTTT
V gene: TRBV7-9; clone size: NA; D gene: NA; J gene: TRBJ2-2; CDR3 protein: CASSLNSGELFF; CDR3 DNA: TGTGCCAGCAGCTTAAACTCCGGGGAGCTGTTTTTT
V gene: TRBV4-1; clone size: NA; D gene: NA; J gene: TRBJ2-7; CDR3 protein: CASSQGDNSYEQYF; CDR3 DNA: TGCGCCAGCAGCCAAGGGGACAACTCCTACGAGCAGTACTTC
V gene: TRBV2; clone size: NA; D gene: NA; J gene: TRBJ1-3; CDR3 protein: CASILRFSGNTIYF; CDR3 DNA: TGTGCCAGCATCCTACGGTTCTCTGGAAACACCATATATTTT
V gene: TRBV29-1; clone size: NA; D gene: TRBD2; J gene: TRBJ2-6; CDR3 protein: CSVEDRGGGLSGANVLTF; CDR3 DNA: TGCAGCGTTGAAGATCGGGGGGGTGGATTATCTGGGGCCAACGTCCTGACTTTC
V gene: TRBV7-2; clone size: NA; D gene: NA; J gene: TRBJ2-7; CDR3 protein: CASSLLDRISYEQYF; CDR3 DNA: TGTGCCAGCAGCTTACTAGACAGGATCTCCTACGAGCAGTACTTC
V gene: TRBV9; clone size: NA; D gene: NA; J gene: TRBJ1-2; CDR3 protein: CASSDRTAGYTF; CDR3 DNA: TGTGCCAGCAGCGACAGGACTGCTGGCTACACCTTC
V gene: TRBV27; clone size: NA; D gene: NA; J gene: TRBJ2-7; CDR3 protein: CASSHPSDEQYF; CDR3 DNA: TGTGCCAGCAGCCATCCCTCTGATGAGCAGTACTTC
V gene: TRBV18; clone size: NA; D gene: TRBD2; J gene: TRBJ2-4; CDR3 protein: CASSPRAGDGDIQYF; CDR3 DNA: TGTGCCAGCTCACCACGCGCGGGGGACGGAGACATTCAGTACTTC
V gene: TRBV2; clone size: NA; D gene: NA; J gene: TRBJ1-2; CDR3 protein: CASSGYGNYGYTF; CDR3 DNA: TGTGCCAGCAGTGGATACGGAAACTATGGCTACACCTTC
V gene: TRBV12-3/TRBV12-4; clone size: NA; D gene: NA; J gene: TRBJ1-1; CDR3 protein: CASSLSGNTEAFF; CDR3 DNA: TGTGCCAGCAGTTTATCGGGGAACACTGAAGCTTTCTTT
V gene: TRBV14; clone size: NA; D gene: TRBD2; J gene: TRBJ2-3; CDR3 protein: CASSHHGRVQADTQYF; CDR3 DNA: TGTGCCAGCAGCCACCACGGGAGGGTTCAGGCAGATACGCAGTATTTT
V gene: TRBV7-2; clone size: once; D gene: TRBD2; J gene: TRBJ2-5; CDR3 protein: CASSRYLGLAGYQETQYF; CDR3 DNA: TGTGCCAGCAGCCGATATCTCGGACTAGCGGGGTATCAAGAGACCCAGTACTTC
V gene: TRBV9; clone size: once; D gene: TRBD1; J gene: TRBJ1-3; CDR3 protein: CASSDRGSGNTIYF; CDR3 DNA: TGTGCCAGCAGCGACAGGGGATCTGGAAACACCATATATTTT
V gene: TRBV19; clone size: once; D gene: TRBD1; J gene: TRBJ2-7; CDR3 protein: CASSMGQGLTYEQYF; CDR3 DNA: TGTGCCAGTAGTATGGGACAGGGTCTGACCTACGAGCAGTACTTC
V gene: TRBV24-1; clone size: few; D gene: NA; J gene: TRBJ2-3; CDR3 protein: CATSGVGVTDTQYF; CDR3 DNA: TGTGCCACCAGTGGGGTAGGGGTCACAGATACGCAGTATTTT
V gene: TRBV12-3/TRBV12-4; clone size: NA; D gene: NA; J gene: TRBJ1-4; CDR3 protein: CASSSDEKLFF; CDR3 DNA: TGTGCCAGCAGTTCCGATGAAAAACTGTTTTTT
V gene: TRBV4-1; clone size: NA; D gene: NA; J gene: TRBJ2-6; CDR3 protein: CASSQEKGGGANVLTF; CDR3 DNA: TGCGCCAGCAGCCAAGAGAAGGGAGGTGGGGCCAACGTCCTGACTTTC
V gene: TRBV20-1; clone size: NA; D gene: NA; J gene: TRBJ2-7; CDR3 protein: CSASPRPAYEQYF; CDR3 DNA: TGCAGTGCTAGTCCCAGACCTGCCTACGAGCAGTACTTC
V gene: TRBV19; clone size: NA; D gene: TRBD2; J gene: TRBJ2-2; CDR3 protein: CASSNPGLATGELFF; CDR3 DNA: TGTGCCAGTAGTAACCCGGGACTAGCGACCGGGGAGCTGTTTTTT
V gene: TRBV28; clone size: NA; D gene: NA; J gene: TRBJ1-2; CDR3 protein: CASTSFRVNYGYTF; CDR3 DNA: TGTGCCAGCACTTCGTTTAGGGTGAACTATGGCTACACCTTC
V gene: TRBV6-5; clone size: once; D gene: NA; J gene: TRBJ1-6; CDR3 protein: CASRLRQAVNSPLHF; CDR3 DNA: TGTGCCAGCAGACTTAGACAGGCGGTTAATTCACCCCTCCACTTT
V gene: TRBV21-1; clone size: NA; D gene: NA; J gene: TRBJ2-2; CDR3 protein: CASSNNASVRAARRGGGGAGELFF; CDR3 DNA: TGTGCCAGCAGCAACAACGCGTCGGTCCGGGCCGCACGACGTGGCGGGGGGGGAGCCGGGGAGCTGTTTTTT
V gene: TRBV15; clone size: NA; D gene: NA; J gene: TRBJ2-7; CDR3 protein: CATNRDRSYEQYF; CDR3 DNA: TGTGCCACCAACAGAGATAGGAGCTACGAGCAGTACTTC
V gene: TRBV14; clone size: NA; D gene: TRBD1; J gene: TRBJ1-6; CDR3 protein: CASSQDIRTGGKSPLHF; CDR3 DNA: TGTGCCAGCAGCCAGGACATTCGGACAGGGGGCAAATCACCCCTCCACTTT
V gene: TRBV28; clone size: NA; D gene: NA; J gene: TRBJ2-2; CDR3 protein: CASSVSVTGELFF; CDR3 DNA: TGTGCCAGCAGTGTCTCCGTCACCGGGGAGCTGTTTTTT
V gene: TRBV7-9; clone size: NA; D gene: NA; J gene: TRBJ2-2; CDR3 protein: CASSPSLSQNTGELFF; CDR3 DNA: TGTGCCAGCAGCCCGAGTCTTAGCCAAAACACCGGGGAGCTGTTTTTT
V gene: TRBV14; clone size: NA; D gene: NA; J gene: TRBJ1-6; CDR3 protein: CASSQDPRVSYNSPLHF; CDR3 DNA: TGTGCCAGCAGCCAAGATCCGCGTGTCTCCTATAATTCACCCCTCCACTTT
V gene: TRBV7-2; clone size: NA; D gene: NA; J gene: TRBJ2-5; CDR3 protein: CASSPTRFETQYF; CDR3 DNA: TGTGCCAGCAGCCCGACTAGATTTGAGACCCAGTACTTC
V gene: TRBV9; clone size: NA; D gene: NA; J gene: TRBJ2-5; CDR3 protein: CASSVVGSGIQETQYF; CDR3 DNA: TGTGCCAGCAGCGTAGTAGGTAGCGGTATCCAAGAGACCCAGTACTTC
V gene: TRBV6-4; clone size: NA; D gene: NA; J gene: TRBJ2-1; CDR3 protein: CASRQGYEQFF; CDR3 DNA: TGTGCCAGCAGACAGGGTTATGAGCAGTTCTTC
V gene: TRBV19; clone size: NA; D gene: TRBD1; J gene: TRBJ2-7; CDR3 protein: CASSIGTAYEQYF; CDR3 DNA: TGTGCCAGTAGTATCGGGACAGCGTACGAGCAGTACTTC
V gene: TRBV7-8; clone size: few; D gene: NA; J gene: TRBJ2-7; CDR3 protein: CASSPDRSSYEQYF; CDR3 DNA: TGTGCCAGCAGTCCCGACAGGAGCTCCTACGAGCAGTACTTC
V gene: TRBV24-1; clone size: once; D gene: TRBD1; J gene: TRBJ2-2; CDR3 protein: CATSDTGVRTGELFF; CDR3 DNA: TGTGCCACCAGTGACACAGGGGTTAGGACCGGGGAGCTGTTTTTT
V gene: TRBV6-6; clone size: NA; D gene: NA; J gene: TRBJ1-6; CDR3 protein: CASNTPGEYYNSPLHF; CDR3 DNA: TGTGCCAGCAACACCCCCGGGGAATACTATAATTCACCCCTCCACTTT
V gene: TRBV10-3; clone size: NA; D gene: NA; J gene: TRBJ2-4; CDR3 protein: CAISPPGKNIQYF; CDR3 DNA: TGTGCCATCAGTCCACCCGGGAAAAACATTCAGTACTTC
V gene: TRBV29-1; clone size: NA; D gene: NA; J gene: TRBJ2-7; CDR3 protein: CSVLMSGEQYF; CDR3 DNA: TGCAGCGTTCTCATGTCCGGCGAGCAGTACTTC
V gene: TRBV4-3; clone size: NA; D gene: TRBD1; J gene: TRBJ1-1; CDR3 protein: CASSVDRERSMNTEAFF; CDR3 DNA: TGCGCCAGCAGCGTAGACAGGGAACGCTCGATGAACACTGAAGCTTTCTTT
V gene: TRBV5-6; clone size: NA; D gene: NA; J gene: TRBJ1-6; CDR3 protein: CASSTGNSPLHF; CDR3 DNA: TGTGCCAGCAGCACAGGGAATTCACCCCTCCACTTT
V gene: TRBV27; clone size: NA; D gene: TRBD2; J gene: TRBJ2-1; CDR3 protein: CASCRLAGGHNEQFF; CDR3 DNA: TGTGCCAGCTGTCGACTAGCGGGGGGCCACAATGAGCAGTTCTTC
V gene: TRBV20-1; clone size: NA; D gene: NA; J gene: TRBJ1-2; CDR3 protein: CSARDKSRDYGYTF; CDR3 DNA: TGCAGTGCTAGAGATAAGTCCCGGGACTATGGCTACACCTTC
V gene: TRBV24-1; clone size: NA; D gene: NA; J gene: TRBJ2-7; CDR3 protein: CATSDDRDTARYEQYF; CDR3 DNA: TGTGCCACCAGTGATGACCGGGACACCGCCCGATACGAGCAGTACTTC
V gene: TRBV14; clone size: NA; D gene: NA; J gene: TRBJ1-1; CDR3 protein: CASALRNTEAFF; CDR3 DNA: TGTGCCAGTGCCCTGAGGAACACTGAAGCTTTCTTT